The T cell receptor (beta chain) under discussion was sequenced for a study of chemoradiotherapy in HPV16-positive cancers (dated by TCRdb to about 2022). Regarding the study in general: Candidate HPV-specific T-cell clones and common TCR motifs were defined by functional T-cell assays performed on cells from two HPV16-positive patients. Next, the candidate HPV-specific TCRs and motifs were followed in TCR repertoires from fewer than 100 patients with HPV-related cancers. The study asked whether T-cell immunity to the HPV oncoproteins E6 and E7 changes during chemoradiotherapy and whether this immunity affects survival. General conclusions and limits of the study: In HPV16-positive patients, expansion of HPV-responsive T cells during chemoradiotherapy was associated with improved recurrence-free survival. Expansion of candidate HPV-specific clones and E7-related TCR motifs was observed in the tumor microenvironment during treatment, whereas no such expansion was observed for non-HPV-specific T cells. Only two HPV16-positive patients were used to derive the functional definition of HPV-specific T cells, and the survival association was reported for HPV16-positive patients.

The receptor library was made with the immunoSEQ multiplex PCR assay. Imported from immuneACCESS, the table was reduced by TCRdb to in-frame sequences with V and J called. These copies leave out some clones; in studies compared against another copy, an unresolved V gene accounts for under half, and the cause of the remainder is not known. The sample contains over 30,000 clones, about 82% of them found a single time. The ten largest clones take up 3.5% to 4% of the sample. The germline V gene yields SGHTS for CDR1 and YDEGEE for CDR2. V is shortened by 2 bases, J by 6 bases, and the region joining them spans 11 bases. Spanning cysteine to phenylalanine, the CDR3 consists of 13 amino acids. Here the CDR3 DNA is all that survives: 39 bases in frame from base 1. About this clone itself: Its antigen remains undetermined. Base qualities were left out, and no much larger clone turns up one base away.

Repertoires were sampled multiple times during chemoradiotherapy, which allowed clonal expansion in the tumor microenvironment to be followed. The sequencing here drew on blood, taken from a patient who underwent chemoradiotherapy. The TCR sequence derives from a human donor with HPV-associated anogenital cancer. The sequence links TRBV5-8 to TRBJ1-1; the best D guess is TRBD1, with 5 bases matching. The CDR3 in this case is CASSFPGPPEAFF. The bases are TGTGCCAGCAGCTTTCCGGGGCCCCCTGAAGCTTTCTTT.